Included here is one T cell receptor beta chain sequence, with context. The entry originates in a study of T cell changes during pregnancy in multiple sclerosis. Measured with immunoSEQ multiplex PCR; TCRdb has only the in-frame clones, and not every one. The top ten clones hold 2.3% of a sample with about 70,000 clones, approximately 91% of them seen once. The length of the CDR3 is 15 residues. V dropped 5 bases and J dropped 1 base, with 14 bases sitting between them. Germline lookup yields CDR1 SEHNR and CDR2 FQNEAQ (reference sequence). Sample: peripheral blood, taken in the first trimester of pregnancy. The chain links TRBV7-9 to TRBJ1-1; D is possibly TRBD1 (6 bases). This receptor was obtained from a female donor with multiple sclerosis, enrolled in a pregnancy study. CDR3 sequence: CASSPHLGGNTEAFF. CDR3 in DNA: TGTGCCAGCAGCCCTCACCTAGGGGGGAACACTGAAGCTTTCTTT.